This TCR beta chain is drawn from a study of blood T cell repertoires in COVID-19 (TCRdb year 2020). Some background on the complete study: Collaborator samples came from the United States, Italy and Spain and covered acute and convalescent phases of COVID-19. The material from the prospective study consisted of cDNA or gDNA derived from T cells, B-cell-depleted T cells, or PBMCs. Subjects who had been exposed to COVID-19, were actively infected with it, or had recovered from it provided the deeply sampled blood TCRbeta repertoires that made up the dataset. The repertoires were released in a freely available public database meant as a resource for research on the immune response to SARS-CoV-2. Samples came from the ongoing ImmuneRACE study (first 160 participants) plus 1,254 subjects from 6 global collaborators. Sample metadata almost always included a de-identified subject ID, COVID-19 status, age in years and sex. Where available, HLA class I and class II types were obtained from metadata supplied by the sample provider rather than from assay-based typing. Results and caveats for the whole study, not just this receptor: Clinical and demographic metadata were provided uncurated, with the amount varying by source and participant.

Participants in the prospective study were aged about 18 to 100 years, lived in more than 20 United States geographic areas, and enrolled through a virtual design. Cohort assignment in the prospective study relied on participant-reported clinical history from a screening survey and a study questionnaire. In the prospective study, mobile phlebotomists collected whole blood, serum and a nasopharyngeal or oropharyngeal swab from each participant. Prospective study participants could optionally give additional blood draws and questionnaires over an approximately two-month period. Prospective study blood samples were shipped either frozen or at room temperature before DNA extraction. V is clipped by 5 bases and J by 1 base, and the sequence between their germline boundaries is 14 bases long. The CDR3 numbers 15 residues from cysteine through phenylalanine. Only the CDR3 DNA stays, 45 bases, in frame from base 1. Based on the germline V gene, the CDR1 and CDR2 sequences are SNHLY and FYNNEI.

TCRbeta CDR3 regions were amplified from genomic DNA using the immunoSEQ Assay, a bias-controlled multiplex PCR. The study's own analysis went as follows. Nucleated cell counts per sample were estimated from amplification of reference gene primers within the assay. To quantify the absolute abundance of each unique TCRbeta CDR3 rearrangement, sequence reads were collapsed and filtered. Productive Simpson clonality was computed per sample as the square root of Simpson's diversity index over productive rearrangements. TCRdb took this table from immuneACCESS and kept in-frame rearrangements with V and J called. Such tables lack part of the clones; where checked against another copy, unresolved V genes explain under half of the gap, and the rest is unexplained. That table gives V, J and clone size, and the DNA gave D and trimming. The sample table records fewer than 350,000 clones; roughly 91% of these occur just once. Approximately 2.4% of the sample is taken by the ten largest.

For this clone: The antigen this receptor binds is unknown. No base qualities exist here, and no much larger clone lies one base off it.

This TCR was recovered from a woman in her thirties or forties with acute COVID-19. The chain couples TRBV2 to TRBJ1-1; TRBD1 might be the D gene, on 6 matching bases. Sequenced material: PBMCs or T cells enriched from blood (not recorded which). The nucleotide sequence reads TGTGCCAGCAGTATCACCGGGACACCGAACACTGAAGCTTTCTTT. Translation gives CASSITGTPNTEAFF.